The rows below give T cell receptor beta chains drawn from one sample of a study of T cells expressing NK-cell markers. TCRdb reprocessed the 5' RACE reads and reports one entry per CDR3 protein, with no DNA. Recorded for this sample: about 260,000 distinct CDR3 sequences. What was sequenced was blood T cells: a sorted CD56 or NKG2C T cell subset, CD4+ or CD8+ T cells, or bulk PBMC T cells (not recorded which). All receptors come from a woman aged 18 to 75 in good health. The CDR3 runs from the conserved cysteine through the conserved F or W.

v_gene	j_gene	CDR3aa
TRBV4-3	TRBJ1-1	CASSQEEGFTEAFF
TRBV5-6	TRBJ2-3	CASSLGPPTGRSTDTQYF
TRBV5-8	TRBJ1-5	CASSPTRGGSNQPQHF
TRBV2	TRBJ2-5	CASSEAGGIQETQYF
TRBV9	TRBJ2-1	CASSPPGRLYNEQFF
TRBV12-3/TRBV12-4	TRBJ2-3	CASRQNRGPQDTQYF
TRBV6-1	TRBJ1-1	CASVSGDRNTEAFF
TRBV20-1	TRBJ2-1	CSAPRGGRAGPYNEQFF
TRBV7-2	TRBJ1-2	CASSFDRGLGYTF
TRBV18	TRBJ1-1	CASSPTWDRDAFF
TRBV6-5	TRBJ1-2	CASRDSAGGYTF
TRBV5-1	TRBJ1-5	CASSLEGQNQPQHF
TRBV20-1	TRBJ1-5	CSARKWAGDNQPQHF
TRBV20-1	TRBJ1-5	CSARQYNQPQHF
TRBV13	TRBJ2-3	CASSTTSGVDTQYF
TRBV10-3	TRBJ2-3	CAISPGLAGSGTDTQYF
TRBV28	TRBJ1-5	CASSPGYQPQHF
TRBV5-1	TRBJ2-1	CASSLDLSRGSSYNEQFF
TRBV6-5	TRBJ1-5	CASSYFRGNQPQHF
TRBV12-3/TRBV12-4	TRBJ2-5	CASSRGRGELILETQYF
TRBV4-2	TRBJ2-7	CASSPGTGLLYEQYF
TRBV20-1	TRBJ2-1	CSAKVGGNNEQFF
TRBV20-1	TRBJ2-3	CSARDASGASMTQYF
TRBV12-3/TRBV12-4	TRBJ2-1	CASSRLGGGVNEQFF
TRBV7-9	TRBJ2-1	CASSSRTSGSHEQFF
TRBV3-1	TRBJ2-2	CASSQARQGRTGELFF
TRBV20-1	TRBJ1-5	CSARLQQGDQPQHF
TRBV6-5	TRBJ1-1	CASSYGVVNTEAFF
TRBV20-1	TRBJ2-1	CSARDRGRARNEQFF
TRBV6-5	TRBJ2-5	CASSYSIATGETQYF
TRBV12-3/TRBV12-4	TRBJ2-1	CASSFNANEQFF
TRBV12-3/TRBV12-4	TRBJ2-5	CASSLGKETQYF
TRBV9	TRBJ2-1	CASSVGAGAGSYNEQFF
TRBV5-1	TRBJ2-7	CASSPGIAGTYEQYF
TRBV18	TRBJ1-1	CASSPPSEYTEAFF
TRBV27	TRBJ2-4	CASSLGSRKNIQYF
TRBV12-3/TRBV12-4	TRBJ2-6	CASNQGYSGANVLTF
TRBV6-2/TRBV6-3	TRBJ2-7	CASSRRIPSYEQYF
TRBV27	TRBJ2-1	CASSFSGTGPFF
TRBV20-1	TRBJ2-3	CSASLRGGGTDTQYF
TRBV3-1	TRBJ2-3	CASSGLARAQYF
TRBV20-1	TRBJ2-7	CSANRVTISYEQYF
TRBV20-1	TRBJ2-5	CSAQLAGLETQYF
TRBV29-1	TRBJ1-1	CSVMTGRRGRTTEAFF
TRBV6-1	TRBJ2-2	CASSEGSGNTGELFF
TRBV12-3/TRBV12-4	TRBJ1-2	CASRPSGGDGYTF
TRBV9	TRBJ2-5	CASSKGGTSGRWQETQYF
TRBV2	TRBJ2-3	CASSVGSGYTDTQYF
TRBV14	TRBJ2-2	CASSLQGRYTGELFF
TRBV9	TRBJ2-1	CASSVTDRRTNEQFF
TRBV5-4	TRBJ2-1	CASSPGGLGAGGNQDF
TRBV15	TRBJ2-7	CATSRSSGGYEQYF
TRBV5-1	TRBJ1-2	CASSFQGEDGYTF
TRBV27	TRBJ1-2	CASSSYRGRTGRGYTF
TRBV29-1	TRBJ2-5	CSVAQGRETQYF
TRBV7-2	TRBJ2-3	CASSTRTAKSTDTQYF
TRBV29-1	TRBJ1-1	CSVEGRMVNTEAFF